This is a list of T cell receptor beta chains from one sample in a study of blood T cell repertoires in COVID-19. The repertoire was sequenced with immunoSEQ multiplex PCR; TCRdb's copy has only in-frame clones and lacks some. The data hold 200,000 or so clones, with 85% to 90% observed a single time. Sequenced sample: PBMCs or T cells enriched from blood (not recorded which). The receptors were gathered from a woman aged 18-29 years in a cohort exposed to, infected with or recovered from COVID-19 (not recorded which). Each CDR3 is given with its conserved first and last residue. The order of the fields is J gene, V gene, clone size, D gene, CDR3 DNA, CDR3 protein. D genes are given only for firm matches. Rows give clone size only sometimes, using once, few, many, or a class for an expanded clone.

J gene: TRBJ1-3
V gene: TRBV4-1
clone size: NA
D gene: NA
CDR3 DNA: TGCGCCAGCAGCCAAGTAGGGCGGGGGGGAAGAAACACCATATATTTT
CDR3 protein: CASSQVGRGGRNTIYF

J gene: TRBJ2-1
V gene: TRBV2
clone size: NA
D gene: NA
CDR3 DNA: TGTGCCAGCAGCGGACTACCGCAGGGCAATGAGCAGTTCTTC
CDR3 protein: CASSGLPQGNEQFF

J gene: TRBJ2-1
V gene: TRBV10-2
clone size: NA
D gene: TRBD2
CDR3 DNA: TGCGCCAGCGACGAGTCAGCGGGAGGGATTTACAATGAGCAGTTCTTC
CDR3 protein: CASDESAGGIYNEQFF

J gene: TRBJ2-3
V gene: TRBV25-1
clone size: NA
D gene: TRBD1
CDR3 DNA: TGTGCCAGCAGTGATTCGGACAGGAGGCCTTCCCCAAATACGCAGTATTTT
CDR3 protein: CASSDSDRRPSPNTQYF

J gene: TRBJ1-5
V gene: TRBV6-5
clone size: NA
D gene: NA
CDR3 DNA: TGTGCCAGCAGTTACTCGGCCAATCAGCCCCAGCATTTT
CDR3 protein: CASSYSANQPQHF

J gene: TRBJ1-5
V gene: TRBV28
clone size: NA
D gene: NA
CDR3 DNA: TGTGCCAGCAGTTTTGCAGGGGTCACTACGCCCCAGCATTTT
CDR3 protein: CASSFAGVTTPQHF

J gene: TRBJ2-7
V gene: TRBV20-1
clone size: NA
D gene: NA
CDR3 DNA: TGCAGTGCTAGTCCGGTCAACGAGCAGTACTTC
CDR3 protein: CSASPVNEQYF

J gene: TRBJ1-4
V gene: TRBV6-5
clone size: NA
D gene: TRBD1
CDR3 DNA: TGTGCCAGCTGGGGTTCAGGGGGCGGGGGAAAACTGTTTTTT
CDR3 protein: CASWGSGGGGKLFF

J gene: TRBJ2-3
V gene: TRBV19
clone size: NA
D gene: NA
CDR3 DNA: TGTGCCAGTAGTATTCAAATCAACTCCCGCGATACGCAGTATTTT
CDR3 protein: CASSIQINSRDTQYF

J gene: TRBJ1-4
V gene: TRBV5-4
clone size: NA
D gene: TRBD1
CDR3 DNA: TGTGCCAGCAGCTTCCCCCCGGGACAGGGGGATGAAAAACTGTTTTTT
CDR3 protein: CASSFPPGQGDEKLFF

J gene: TRBJ1-5
V gene: TRBV4-1
clone size: once
D gene: TRBD1
CDR3 DNA: TGCGCCAGCAGCCTAGTTTCGGACAGGGTTAATCAGCCCCAGCATTTT
CDR3 protein: CASSLVSDRVNQPQHF

J gene: TRBJ2-1
V gene: TRBV5-5
clone size: few
D gene: NA
CDR3 DNA: TGTGCCAGCAGCCTTCTAGGAAGCGAGCAGTTCTTC
CDR3 protein: CASSLLGSEQFF

J gene: TRBJ2-5
V gene: TRBV29-1
clone size: NA
D gene: NA
CDR3 DNA: TGCAGCGTTGAAGGGGTTAGGCAGGGGAAACGAGAGACCCAGTACTTC
CDR3 protein: CSVEGVRQGKRETQYF

J gene: TRBJ1-2
V gene: TRBV28
clone size: NA
D gene: NA
CDR3 DNA: TGTGCCAGCAGCTTCGTTGCCGGGTATTATGGCTACACCTTC
CDR3 protein: CASSFVAGYYGYTF

J gene: TRBJ1-1
V gene: TRBV4-1
clone size: NA
D gene: NA
CDR3 DNA: TGCGCCAGCAGCCAAGAAAGGTTGGCGTGGGCTAACACGAACACTGAAGCTTTCTTT
CDR3 protein: CASSQERLAWANTNTEAFF

J gene: TRBJ1-1
V gene: TRBV7-2
clone size: NA
D gene: NA
CDR3 DNA: TGTGCCAGCAGCTTGGGCTCGAACACTGAAGCTTTCTTT
CDR3 protein: CASSLGSNTEAFF

J gene: TRBJ2-7
V gene: TRBV28
clone size: NA
D gene: TRBD1
CDR3 DNA: TGTGCCAGCAGTACGACAGGGGGGATCTACGAGCAGTACTTC
CDR3 protein: CASSTTGGIYEQYF

J gene: TRBJ1-1
V gene: TRBV9
clone size: few
D gene: NA
CDR3 DNA: TGTGCCAGAAAAAGAGGTCTGGCTGAAGCTTTCTTT
CDR3 protein: CARKRGLAEAFF

J gene: TRBJ2-1
V gene: TRBV11-2
clone size: NA
D gene: NA
CDR3 DNA: TGTGCCAGCAGCTCAATCCCCCCCGGAGCCTACAATGAGCAGTTCTTC
CDR3 protein: CASSSIPPGAYNEQFF

J gene: TRBJ1-3
V gene: TRBV15
clone size: NA
D gene: NA
CDR3 DNA: TGTGCCACCAGCAGAGCCATCTCTGGAAACACCATATATTTT
CDR3 protein: CATSRAISGNTIYF

J gene: TRBJ1-2
V gene: TRBV4-2
clone size: once
D gene: TRBD1
CDR3 DNA: TGTGCCAGCAGCCAAGCCCTTACAGGGGCTAACTATGGCTACACCTTC
CDR3 protein: CASSQALTGANYGYTF

J gene: TRBJ2-5
V gene: TRBV7-8
clone size: NA
D gene: TRBD2
CDR3 DNA: TGTGCCAGCAGCTTAGTCCCAGGAGCGGGAGAGGGGGAGACCCAGTACTTC
CDR3 protein: CASSLVPGAGEGETQYF

J gene: TRBJ1-1
V gene: TRBV27
clone size: NA
D gene: TRBD1
CDR3 DNA: TGTGCCAGCAACCCGGGACAGGGGAACACTGAAGCTTTCTTT
CDR3 protein: CASNPGQGNTEAFF

J gene: TRBJ1-1
V gene: TRBV27
clone size: NA
D gene: TRBD1
CDR3 DNA: TGTGCCAGCAGTACCGGTATCCGGGACAGGGGGCACGCTTTCTTT
CDR3 protein: CASSTGIRDRGHAFF

J gene: TRBJ2-2
V gene: TRBV2
clone size: NA
D gene: NA
CDR3 DNA: TGTGCCAGCAGTGATCCCAGGGACACCGGGGAGCTGTTTTTT
CDR3 protein: CASSDPRDTGELFF

J gene: TRBJ2-5
V gene: TRBV7-2
clone size: NA
D gene: NA
CDR3 DNA: TGTGCCAGCAGCTTATTCAACCAAGAGACCCAGTACTTC
CDR3 protein: CASSLFNQETQYF

J gene: TRBJ2-5
V gene: TRBV3-1/TRBV3-2
clone size: NA
D gene: TRBD1
CDR3 DNA: TGTGCCAGCAGCCAAAGAACAGGGGGGGAGACCCAGTACTTC
CDR3 protein: CASSQRTGGETQYF

J gene: TRBJ1-3
V gene: TRBV6-1
clone size: once
D gene: NA
CDR3 DNA: TGTGCCAGCAGTGAATTGGCAGGTTCTCTCTCTGGAAACACCATATATTTT
CDR3 protein: CASSELAGSLSGNTIYF

J gene: TRBJ2-7
V gene: TRBV13
clone size: NA
D gene: NA
CDR3 DNA: TGTGCCAACTCCGGAGGGGGCCATAGCTCCTACGAGCAGTACTTC
CDR3 protein: CANSGGGHSSYEQYF

J gene: TRBJ1-3
V gene: TRBV5-4
clone size: NA
D gene: TRBD1
CDR3 DNA: TGTGCCAGCAGCTTGCGACAGGGCAGTCACTTGTTTGGCTCGGGGGACACCATATATTTT
CDR3 protein: CASSLRQGSHLFGSGDTIYF

J gene: TRBJ2-7
V gene: TRBV3-1/TRBV3-2
clone size: NA
D gene: TRBD2
CDR3 DNA: TGTGCCAGCACGACTAGCGGGATCTCCTACGAGCAGTACTTC
CDR3 protein: CASTTSGISYEQYF

J gene: TRBJ2-7
V gene: TRBV28
clone size: NA
D gene: TRBD2
CDR3 DNA: TGTGCCAGCAGTATAGCGGGGGGCTCGTACGAGCAGTACTTC
CDR3 protein: CASSIAGGSYEQYF

J gene: TRBJ2-7
V gene: TRBV7-2
clone size: once
D gene: TRBD2
CDR3 DNA: TGTGCCAGCAGCTTAGGGACTAGAGAGGTCGAGCAGTACTTC
CDR3 protein: CASSLGTREVEQYF

J gene: TRBJ2-1
V gene: TRBV9
clone size: NA
D gene: NA
CDR3 DNA: TGTGCCAGCAGCGTAGCGGCAGGGTGGATGGATGAGCAGTTCTTC
CDR3 protein: CASSVAAGWMDEQFF

J gene: TRBJ1-2
V gene: TRBV15
clone size: NA
D gene: NA
CDR3 DNA: TGTGCCACCAGCAGAGATCACAGGACGTCGGGCTACACCTTC
CDR3 protein: CATSRDHRTSGYTF

J gene: TRBJ1-1
V gene: TRBV7-3
clone size: NA
D gene: NA
CDR3 DNA: TGTGCCAGCAGCTTATTCGGTCACCCTAACACTGAAGCTTTCTTT
CDR3 protein: CASSLFGHPNTEAFF

J gene: TRBJ1-3
V gene: TRBV11-2
clone size: NA
D gene: TRBD1
CDR3 DNA: TGTGCCAGCAGCAACCGGGACAGCCTGATTAACTCTGGAAACACCATATATTTT
CDR3 protein: CASSNRDSLINSGNTIYF

J gene: TRBJ1-4
V gene: TRBV2
clone size: NA
D gene: NA
CDR3 DNA: TGTGCCAGCAGTGACGGCAGGACTAATGAAAAACTGTTTTTT
CDR3 protein: CASSDGRTNEKLFF